This T cell receptor beta chain derives from a study of T cell repertoires in cytomegalovirus infection (dated by TCRdb to about 2019). About the study as a whole: Donor HLA type was relevant to the analysis, because carriage of CMV infection together with the matching HLA type was indicated by public TCR beta signatures.

The CDR3 starts with the cysteine, ends with the phenylalanine, and has 13 residues. CDR3 DNA only is kept here, 39 bases in frame from base 1. V is clipped by 3 bases and J by 4 bases, and the sequence between their germline boundaries is 10 bases long. The germline V gene yields ENHRY for CDR1 and SYGVKD for CDR2. This clonotype has a handful of counts. What this receptor recognizes is not known. No base qualities exist here, and no much larger clone lies one base off it. Results and caveats for the whole study, not just this receptor: In the ex vivo response, HLA-C-restricted CMV-specific TCR beta clonotypes were dominant, and in two of eight donors the single most frequent clonotype came from this HLA-C-restricted group. Cumulative frequency of public TCR beta family members discriminated carriers of CMV infection plus the relevant HLA type in this cohort and an independent approximately 370-donor cohort.

Sequencing relied on an Illumina HiSeq 1500. Using fastp trimming at Q25 and MiXCR clonotype assembly, TCRdb reanalyzed the public sequencing data and kept in-frame beta chains. Every CDR3 protein is listed once, alongside the most common genes and DNA of its rows. The sample table lists some 300,000 distinct CDR3 sequences, approximately 10% of them with a count of one. Together, the top ten hold around 2.6% of the sample. The rearrangement combines TRBV10-3 with TRBJ2-7; the D gene is perhaps TRBD1 or TRBD2, each of them matching over 5 bases. Sequencing used PBMCs. This clonotype originated in a human donor in good health (CMV status not recorded). Some clones in this sample may be carry-over from other donors' samples. The CDR3 loop reads CAISEGTGYEQYF. The DNA sequence reads TGTGCCATCAGTGAAGGGACGGGGTACGAGCAGTACTTC.